These 27 T cell receptor beta chains were all obtained from the same sample, sequenced in a study of blood T cell repertoires in COVID-19. The data were produced by immunoSEQ multiplex PCR, yet TCRdb's version contains in-frame clones alone and is incomplete. The data hold some 190,000 clones, with about 80% observed a single time. What was sequenced was PBMCs or T cells enriched from blood (not recorded which). Source of these receptors: a man in his fifties or sixties who had been exposed to COVID-19.

V is TRBV5-1 and J is TRBJ2-3; D not resolved. The CDR3 loop spans 15 amino acids. In germline, CDR1 is SGHRS, CDR2 YFSETQ. Trimming removed 3 bases at V and 2 bases at J, with 13 bases between. The DNA for the CDR3 is TGCGCCAGCAGCTCCTTGACACTTAACACAGATACGCAGTATTTT. It yields the protein CASSSLTLNTDTQYF.

The CDR3 region has the DNA TGTGCCAGCAGCTTGGTTCCATGGCAGGGACTAGACGTTGAGCAGTTCTTC. Its translation is CASSLVPWQGLDVEQFF. The gene calls are TRBV5-5 and TRBJ2-1; TRBD2 agrees at 8 bases. V lost 0 bases, J lost 9 bases, and 14 bases stayed unmatched. There are 17 residues in the CDR3. Germline CDR1 SGHKS, CDR2 YYEKEE (reference sequence).

This clone was observed once. The CDR3 protein is CASSVTGLSTDTQYF. The CDR3 nucleotides are TGTGCCAGCAGCGTGACAGGGTTAAGCACAGATACGCAGTATTTT. This chain links TRBV11-3 with TRBJ2-3, with 7 bases matching TRBD1. Germline-derived CDR1 and CDR2 are SGHNT and YENEEA. This CDR3 region has 15 residues. Trimming took 5 bases from V and 0 from J; bases not matched to a gene: 5. The full variable domain, completed using reference TRBV11-3 and TRBJ2-3, is EAGVVQSPRYKIIEKKQPVAFWCNPISGHNTLYWYLQNLGQGPELLIRYENEEAVDDSQLPKDRFSAERLKGVDSTLKIQPAELGDSAVYLCASSVTGLSTDTQYFGPGTRLTVL.

The chain links TRBV6-5 to TRBJ1-1; D is possibly TRBD1 (6 bases). Trimming removed 2 bases from V and 4 bases from J, with 14 bases in between. The CDR3 runs to 15 residues. Per germline, CDR1 MNHEY and CDR2 SVGAGI. CDR3 amino acids: CASSYRGGSGTEAFF. The CDR3 DNA is TGTGCCAGCAGTTACAGGGGGGGCTCGGGCACTGAAGCTTTCTTT.

The J gene is TRBJ2-4, the V gene TRBV3-1 (or the pseudogene TRBV3-2), with no clear D. This CDR3 spans 16 amino acids. Trimming left V 5 bases short and J 4 bases short, with 18 bases between. CDR1 is LGHDT and CDR2 is YNNKEL in the germline V gene (reference sequence). CDR3 nucleotide sequence: TGTGCCAGCAGCGAAGGGCATTTACAAAGAAAAAACATTCAGTACTTC. It encodes CASSEGHLQRKNIQYF.

This rearrangement joins TRBV6-2 or TRBV6-3 to TRBJ1-2, with 9 bases identical to TRBD1. V gave up 0 bases and J gave up 0 bases; unmatched junction bases: 8. The CDR3 length is 18 residues. Germline-derived CDR1 and CDR2 are MNHEY and SVGEGT. The CDR3 DNA follows: TGTGCCAGCAGTTACTCGGACAGGGGAGTCACCTCTAACTATGGCTACACCTTC. Amino acid sequence: CASSYSDRGVTSNYGYTF.

V usage is TRBV3-1 (or the pseudogene TRBV3-2) and J usage is TRBJ2-1, with TRBD2 matching 9 bases. Trimming cost V 5 bases and J 9 bases; bases outside gene matches: 17. CDR1 is LGHDT and CDR2 is YNNKEL in the germline V gene (reference sequence). The CDR3 totals 17 residues. The CDR3 protein is CASSWISGSGRGGEQFF. CDR3 DNA sequence: TGTGCCAGCAGCTGGATTAGCGGGAGTGGACGGGGTGGTGAGCAGTTCTTC.

The chain has TRBV7-2 and TRBJ1-6, with D uncertain. The germline V and J ends were trimmed by 5 bases and 14 bases, with 16 bases remaining between them. CDR1 and CDR2 (germline): SGHTA, FQGNSA. The CDR3 is made up of 13 amino acids. The CDR3 nucleotides read TGTGCCAGCAGCCCCGACGGTGTGAGGGCCCTCCACTTT. Amino acids: CASSPDGVRALHF.

The genes are TRBV28 and TRBJ1-2; D unresolved. This CDR3 is built from 14 residues. Deletions cut 6 bases from V and 4 bases from J, with 15 bases between. Germline CDR1 is MDHEN and CDR2 is SYDVKM. Written as DNA, the CDR3 is TGTGCCAGCAGCCTACTTGGCACAGCCTATGGCTACACCTTC. Its translation: CASSLLGTAYGYTF.

The chain joins TRBV30 to TRBJ2-7; the D gene is possibly TRBD2 (5 bases). Trimming pared 0 bases from V and 2 bases from J, leaving 11 bases between. The CDR3 sequence is 14 residues long. Germline lookup yields CDR1 GTSNPN and CDR2 SVGIG (reference sequence). CDR3 in DNA: TGTGCCTGGAGTGTACGGAAGGGAGCCTACGAGCAGTACTTC. Translation: CAWSVRKGAYEQYF.

Regarding this clone: The sample contains more than one DNA sequence encoding this CDR3. The chain carries TRBV10-3 and TRBJ1-5; D may be TRBD1 (5 bases). The CDR3 runs 16 residues. Germline V gives CDR1 ENHRY, CDR2 SYGVKD. Trimming took off 0 bases at V and 1 base at J, with 10 bases between the two ends. Written as DNA, the CDR3 is TGTGCCATCAGTGAGTCTGGGGGGGGGAGCAATCAGCCCCAGCATTTT. Its translation: CAISESGGGSNQPQHF.

This chain uses TRBV5-4 with TRBJ2-3, with 7 bases lining up with TRBD2. This CDR3 is built from 14 residues. The ends lost 0 bases at V and 6 bases at J; junction bases unmatched: 4. The V gene's germline CDR1 is SGHNT and CDR2 YYREEE (reference sequence). The CDR3 sequence: CASSLGGRADTQYF. The CDR3 coding sequence is TGTGCCAGCAGCTTGGGCGGGAGAGCCGATACGCAGTATTTT.

V and J are TRBV15 and TRBJ2-4; D is possibly TRBD2 (6 bases). The CDR3 extends over 15 amino acids. Per germline, CDR1 LNHNV and CDR2 YYDKDF (reference sequence). Trimming removed 0 bases from V and 5 bases from J, with 11 bases in between. The CDR3 DNA sequence: TGTGCCACCAGCAGAGAAGCCGGGACTGAAAACATTCAGTACTTC. It is translated as CATSREAGTENIQYF.

V usage is TRBV6-5 and J usage is TRBJ1-1; D is ambiguous. Trimming shortened V by 0 bases and J by 4 bases, and 9 bases separated the two germline ends. Germline V gives CDR1 MNHEY, CDR2 SVGAGI. CDR3 size: 14 residues. The CDR3 protein is CASSYSRVATEAFF. The CDR3 nucleotides are TGTGCCAGCAGTTACTCGCGCGTCGCCACTGAAGCTTTCTTT.

This chain joins TRBV6-2 or TRBV6-3 and TRBJ2-7, with 9 bases aligning to TRBD2. The CDR3 runs 18 residues. The germline V gene has CDR1 MNHEY and CDR2 SVGEGT. V lost 2 bases, J lost 4 bases, and 15 bases stayed unmatched. CDR3 in amino acids: CASSYHYFTSGRWYEQYF. CDR3 bases: TGTGCCAGCAGTTACCACTATTTCACTAGCGGGCGTTGGTACGAGCAGTACTTC.

This clone occurred once. Here the CDR3 reads CASSTYITTTGGATKNTGELFF. CDR3 nucleotides: TGTGCCAGCAGCACATATATCACGACGACAGGGGGCGCGACCAAGAACACCGGGGAGCTGTTTTTT. The chain has TRBV21-1 and TRBJ2-2; no check of the table's D call, TRBD1, against the DNA was made. TRBV21-1 is labeled a pseudogene. This CDR3 contains 22 residues.

The chain uses TRBV6-1 and TRBJ1-6; D is unclear. V lost 1 base and J 7 bases, leaving 14 bases between the germline ends. The length of the CDR3 is 16 residues. Germline-derived CDR1 and CDR2 are MNHNS and SASEGT. CDR3 sequence (DNA): TGTGCCAGCAGTGAAGACGGCCTCGGAGGGAATTCACCCCTCCACTTT. Its protein is CASSEDGLGGNSPLHF.

The chain carries TRBV20-1 and TRBJ2-7; 7 bases match TRBD1. The trim removed 3 bases at V and 3 bases at J, leaving 11 bases unmatched. The germline CDR1 and CDR2 sequences are DFQATT and SNEGSKA (reference sequence). This CDR3 contains 15 residues. This chain's CDR3 is CSASTDREASYEQYF. DNA for the CDR3: TGCAGTGCTAGTACCGACAGGGAAGCTAGCTACGAGCAGTACTTC.

CDR3 bases: TGCGCCAGCAGCCGGGAGGGGGCTGGAAACACCATATATTTT. This gives the protein CASSREGAGNTIYF. The chain combines TRBV5-1 with TRBJ1-3, with D possibly being TRBD1 (6 bases). This CDR3 spans 14 amino acids. Germline assignment: CDR1 SGHRS and CDR2 YFSETQ. V gave up 4 bases and J gave up 2 bases, with 10 bases separating them.

The J gene is TRBJ2-7, the V gene TRBV28; D remains ambiguous. There are 13 residues in the CDR3. Germline loops: CDR1 MDHEN, CDR2 SYDVKM. V was pared by 6 bases and J by 3 bases, with 12 bases between. CDR3: CASRSEASYEQYF. The CDR3 DNA sequence: TGTGCCAGCAGAAGTGAGGCTAGCTACGAGCAGTACTTC.

The chain links TRBV19 to TRBJ2-1; no definite D call. CDR3 length equals 14 residues. The germline gives CDR1 LNHDA, CDR2 SQIVND (reference sequence). The germline V and J ends were trimmed by 3 bases and 10 bases, with 16 bases remaining between them. CDR3 sequence: CASSMTDRGEEQFF. The CDR3 nucleotides read TGTGCCAGTAGTATGACGGATCGCGGAGAGGAGCAGTTCTTC.

CDR3 loop: CASSFSPQGQPQHF. The CDR3 coding sequence is TGTGCCAGCAGTTTTTCGCCCCAGGGTCAGCCCCAGCATTTT. V gene TRBV28 combines with J gene TRBJ1-5; D may be TRBD1 (5 bases). The CDR3 has 14 residues. The V and J ends lost 3 bases and 6 bases respectively, with 12 bases between them. Per the germline V gene, CDR1 is MDHEN and CDR2 is SYDVKM. Filled out from reference TRBV28 and TRBJ1-5, the complete variable domain reads DVKVTQSSRYLVKRTGEKVFLECVQDMDHENMFWYRQDPGLGLRLIYFSYDVKMKEKGDIPEGYSVSREKKERFSLILESASTNQTSMYLCASSFSPQGQPQHFGDGTRLSIL.

The chain carries TRBV6-5 and TRBJ2-3; D is perhaps TRBD2 (6 bases). From germline, CDR1 is MNHEY and CDR2 SVGAGI. The V gene lost 6 bases and the J gene lost 3 bases, with 13 bases spanning the gap. The CDR3 has 14 residues. The CDR3 nucleotides are TGTGCCAGCAGAACGGAGGGTCTAACAGATACGCAGTATTTT. Its translation is CASRTEGLTDTQYF.

This chain joins TRBV2 and TRBJ2-7; TRBD1 aligns across 11 bases. The J segment lost 5 bases and the V segment lost 7 bases, leaving 4 bases of the junction unmatched. Germline loops: CDR1 SNHLY, CDR2 FYNNEI. The CDR3 loop spans 13 amino acids. CDR3: CASTGQGANEQYF. The CDR3 coding sequence is TGTGCCAGCACCGGACAGGGGGCGAACGAGCAGTACTTC. The full variable domain, rest sourced from reference TRBV2 and TRBJ2-7, is EPEVTQTPSHQVTQMGQEVILRCVPISNHLYFYWYRQILGQKVEFLVSFYNNEISEKSEIFDDQFSVERPDGSNFTLKIRSTKLEDSAMYFCASTGQGANEQYFGPGTRLTVT.

The chain employs TRBV11-2 and TRBJ2-2, with 8 bases matching TRBD1. Germline V gives CDR1 SGHAT, CDR2 FQNNGV. Unmatched junction bases numbered 7, after V lost 5 bases and J lost 2 bases. CDR3 size: 16 residues. DNA for the CDR3: TGTGCCAGCAGCACTACAGGGGGACCTAACACCGGGGAGCTGTTTTTT. It codes for CASSTTGGPNTGELFF.

The genes are TRBV4-3 and TRBJ2-2, with a tentative D call TRBD2 (5 bases). Trimming took 4 bases from V and 2 from J, leaving 14 bases between them. Germline values: CDR1 LGHNA, CDR2 YSLEER. This CDR3 is 16 amino acids long. The CDR3 reads CASSRTVGANTGELFF. The CDR3 DNA reads TGCGCCAGCAGCCGGACTGTTGGAGCTAACACCGGGGAGCTGTTTTTT.

The chain joins TRBV24-1 to TRBJ2-3, with 9 bases identical to TRBD1. CDR3 length equals 16 residues. Trimming removed 1 base from V and 1 base from J; junction bases left unmatched: 2. Germline CDR1 is KGHDR and CDR2 is SFDVKD. CDR3: CATSDLGDRGTDTQYF. CDR3 DNA sequence: TGTGCCACCAGTGATTTAGGGGACAGGGGCACAGATACGCAGTATTTT.